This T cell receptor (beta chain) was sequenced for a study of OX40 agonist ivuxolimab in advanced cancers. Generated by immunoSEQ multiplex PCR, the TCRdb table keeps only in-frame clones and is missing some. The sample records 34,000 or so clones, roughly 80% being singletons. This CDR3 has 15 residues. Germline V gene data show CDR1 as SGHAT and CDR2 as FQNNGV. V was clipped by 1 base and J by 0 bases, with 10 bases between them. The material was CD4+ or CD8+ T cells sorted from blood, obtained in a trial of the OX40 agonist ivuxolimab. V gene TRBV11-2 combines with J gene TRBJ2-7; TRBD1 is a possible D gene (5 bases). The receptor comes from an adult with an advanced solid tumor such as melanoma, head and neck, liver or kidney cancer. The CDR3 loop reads CASSLAAGYSYEQYF. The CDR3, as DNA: TGTGCCAGCAGCTTAGCTGCAGGGTACTCCTACGAGCAGTACTTC.